One sample yielded the 28 T cell receptor beta chains listed below, sequenced in a study of high-grade serous ovarian cancer treatment subgroups. Tumor samples were taken before definitive surgery or chemotherapy. Sequencing was performed with immunoSEQ multiplex PCR; in TCRdb, only in-frame clones are kept and a portion is missing. Among approximately 5,900 clones listed, about four fifths were seen once. Material: tumor tissue. All receptors come from a human donor with high-grade serous ovarian cancer.

The rearrangement joins TRBV2 to TRBJ2-7; perhaps D is TRBD1 or TRBD2 (6 bases each). V was trimmed by 6 bases and J by 2 bases, leaving 14 bases between them. The CDR3 sequence is 14 residues long. Germline values: CDR1 SNHLY, CDR2 FYNNEI. The CDR3 region is CASRGGGQPYEQYF. CDR3 in DNA: TGTGCCAGCAGGGGGGGCGGGCAGCCCTACGAGCAGTACTTC.

The chain uses TRBV18 and TRBJ1-2, with D hard to call. Between the trimmed V and J ends, which lost 5 bases and 9 bases, there was a span of 16 bases. Germline CDR1 reads KGHSH; CDR2 reads LQKENI. The CDR3 has 13 residues. CDR3 in amino acids: CASSKEPGYSYTF. The CDR3 DNA reads TGTGCCAGCTCAAAAGAACCGGGTTATAGCTACACCTTC.

CDR3: CASSLLILSGQHTDTQYF. The CDR3 DNA reads TGTGCCAGCAGCTTACTTATATTATCTGGACAGCATACAGATACGCAGTATTTT. This chain joins TRBV11-2 and TRBJ2-3; D possibly corresponds to TRBD1 (6 bases). Per the germline V gene, CDR1 is SGHAT and CDR2 is FQNNGV. The CDR3 contains 18 residues. With 2 bases removed from V and 3 bases from J, the gap between germline ends came to 21 bases.

The rearrangement joins TRBV6-1 to TRBJ1-2; D remains ambiguous. V lost 1 base to trimming and J lost 3 bases, with 12 bases between them. The CDR3 is made up of 15 amino acids. Germline lookup yields CDR1 MNHNS and CDR2 SASEGT. As DNA, the CDR3 is TGTGCCAGCAGTGAAGGGCCTTCGGGCCACTATGGCTACACCTTC. This gives the protein CASSEGPSGHYGYTF.

A few counts support this clone. The CDR3 DNA reads as TGTGCCAGCAGCTATGGGACAGAAGGCTACACCTTC. Encoded protein: CASSYGTEGYTF. The chain uses TRBV7-9 and TRBJ1-2, with 7 bases matching TRBD1. Germline CDR1 and CDR2: SEHNR and FQNEAQ (reference sequence). The CDR3 has 12 amino acids. J was trimmed by 8 bases and V by 4 bases; bases with no gene match: 4.

This rearrangement joins TRBV9 to TRBJ2-1; TRBD1 matches 9 bases. This CDR3 has 15 amino acids. The germline V gene has CDR1 SGDLS and CDR2 YYNGEE. With 4 bases clipped from V and 8 bases from J, the junction kept 10 bases outside the gene matches. The CDR3: CASSPRTGDVDEQFF. CDR3 DNA: TGTGCCAGCAGCCCCCGGACAGGGGATGTCGATGAGCAGTTCTTC.

This chain links TRBV30 with TRBJ2-7, with TRBD1 matching 7 bases. Germline lookup yields CDR1 GTSNPN and CDR2 SVGIG (reference sequence). Trimming cost V 1 base and J 0 bases; bases outside gene matches: 3. This CDR3 has 14 residues. The CDR3 region is CAWSETGSSYEQYF. In nucleotides, the CDR3 is TGTGCCTGGAGTGAGACAGGGAGCTCCTACGAGCAGTACTTC.

V and J are TRBV6-6 and TRBJ2-2; 11 bases are a match to TRBD2. The CDR3 covers 15 residues. The V gene end was trimmed by 4 bases and the J gene end by 5 bases; junction bases not matched to a gene: 3. The germline CDR1 and CDR2 sequences are MNHNY and SVGAGI (reference sequence). The CDR3 region has the DNA TGTGCCAGCAGTTTCCTAGCGGGAGGAACCGGGGAGCTGTTTTTT. Its translation: CASSFLAGGTGELFF.

V is TRBV28 and J is TRBJ1-4; TRBD1 aligns across 7 bases. Germline assignment: CDR1 MDHEN and CDR2 SYDVKM. The CDR3 loop spans 13 amino acids. The CDR3 coding sequence is TGTGCTTCCGAGGAGGGGGCCCATAGAAAACTGTTTTTT. It encodes CASEEGAHRKLFF.

The rearrangement links TRBV7-2 to TRBJ2-1; TRBD2 matches at 13 bases. CDR1 and CDR2 (germline): SGHTA, FQGNSA. This CDR3 comprises 15 residues. Trimming cost V 3 bases and J 6 bases; bases outside gene matches: 2. The CDR3 region is CASSFGTSGTNEQFF. As DNA, the CDR3 is TGTGCCAGCAGCTTCGGGACTAGCGGGACCAATGAGCAGTTCTTC.

The chain is built from TRBV7-2 and TRBJ2-7; possibly TRBD1 for D (6 bases). V shed 5 bases and J shed 0 bases, with 17 bases lying between them. This CDR3 region has 16 residues. Germline assignment: CDR1 SGHTA and CDR2 FQGNSA. In DNA form, the CDR3 reads TGTGCCAGCAGCCCCCAGACAGGCCCCAGCTCCTACGAGCAGTACTTC. Encoded protein: CASSPQTGPSSYEQYF.

This chain joins TRBV4-1 and TRBJ2-1; 10 nucleotides line up with TRBD2. The germline CDR1 and CDR2 sequences are MGHRA and YSYEKL. The CDR3 loop spans 17 amino acids. V lost 6 bases to trimming and J lost 6 bases; unmatched junction nucleotides: 14. CDR3 DNA: TGCGCCAGCAGTCGGGGGACCGCTAGCGGGGGTATCAATGAGCAGTTCTTC. Translated: CASSRGTASGGINEQFF.

This chain uses TRBV5-4 with TRBJ1-1; no clear D. Trimming took off 0 bases at V and 5 bases at J, with 8 bases between the two ends. The CDR3 is 13 amino acids. Germline V CDR1 and CDR2: SGHNT, YYREEE (reference sequence). DNA for the CDR3: TGTGCCAGCAGCTTGGAGGCGACTACTGAAGCTTTCTTT. Translation gives CASSLEATTEAFF.

The chain carries TRBV5-1 and TRBJ2-5; possibly TRBD1 or TRBD2 for D (6 bases each). The end of the DNA fits TRBJ2-7 better, so the J call may be wrong. The CDR3 extends over 13 amino acids. Germline CDR1 is SGHRS and CDR2 is YFSETQ. The CDR3 region is CASKVEGGYEQYF. The CDR3 DNA follows: TGCGCCAGCAAGGTAGAGGGGGGTTACGAGCAGTACTTC.

The CDR3 region has the DNA TGTGCCAGCAAGGACAGGGGGGACCTCTGGTACGAGCAGTACTTC. Translation gives CASKDRGDLWYEQYF. The rearrangement joins TRBV5-6 to TRBJ2-7, with 10 positions matching TRBD1. Germline V CDR1 and CDR2: SGHDT, YYEEEE. The CDR3 is 15 amino acids. Unmatched junction bases numbered 10, after V lost 6 bases and J lost 4 bases.

This clone was picked up one time. This sequence joins TRBV27 and TRBJ2-7, with unresolved D. The V gene's germline CDR1 is MNHEY and CDR2 SMNVEV (reference sequence). The CDR3 runs 12 residues. Trimming pared 4 bases from V and 6 bases from J, leaving 10 bases between. This CDR3 is CASSSPAREQYF. Here the CDR3 DNA reads TGTGCCAGCAGTTCCCCCGCCCGCGAGCAGTACTTC.

This clone was counted a few times. This chain links TRBV10-3 with TRBJ2-3; 7 bases align to TRBD1. J was trimmed by 2 bases and V by 4 bases; bases with no gene match: 6. The CDR3 is 15 amino acids. Germline loops: CDR1 ENHRY, CDR2 SYGVKD. DNA of the CDR3: TGTGCCATCAGTGTGAAAGGGGGCACCACAGATACGCAGTATTTT. The encoded protein is CAISVKGGTTDTQYF.

This clone was detected only once. V usage is TRBV2 and J usage is TRBJ2-3, with 7 bases lining up with TRBD2. V trimming: 7 bases; J trimming: 0 bases; junction bases outside the gene matches: 4. Germline CDR1 is SNHLY and CDR2 is FYNNEI. This CDR3 is 14 amino acids long. CDR3 sequence (DNA): TGTGCCAGCAAGGAGGGAGGGAGCACAGATACGCAGTATTTT. Its protein is CASKEGGSTDTQYF.

V gene TRBV6-6 combines with J gene TRBJ1-1, with D perhaps matching TRBD1 (6 bases). Germline lookup yields CDR1 MNHNY and CDR2 SVGAGI (reference sequence). V was clipped by 5 bases and J by 1 base, with 11 bases between them. CDR3 length: 14 amino acids. Here the CDR3 reads CASSGRQANTEAFF. CDR3 in DNA: TGTGCCAGCAGTGGCCGACAGGCGAACACTGAAGCTTTCTTT.

This chain's CDR3 is CASSLVLQETQYF. For the CDR3, the DNA is TGTGCCAGCAGCTTAGTCTTACAAGAGACCCAGTACTTC. This chain connects TRBV13 to TRBJ2-5; unclear D gene. The V gene lost 1 base and the J gene lost 2 bases, with 5 bases spanning the gap. CDR3 length: 13 residues. Germline V gene data show CDR1 as PRHDT and CDR2 as FYEKMQ (reference sequence).

The chain combines TRBV10-3 with TRBJ2-1; 7 bases are shared with TRBD2. V shed 3 bases, J shed 5 bases, and the junction held 4 bases outside the gene matches. CDR1 and CDR2 (germline): ENHRY, SYGVKD. This CDR3 has 14 amino acids. CDR3 protein: CAISERAGDNEQFF. CDR3 nucleotide sequence: TGTGCCATCAGTGAAAGGGCGGGGGACAATGAGCAGTTCTTC.

This clone was detected once. The chain links TRBV7-2 to TRBJ2-1, with TRBD2 matching 9 bases. Germline V gives CDR1 SGHTA, CDR2 FQGNSA. V was pared by 7 bases and J by 5 bases, with 15 bases of the junction left unmatched. This CDR3 comprises 17 residues. The DNA of the CDR3 is TGTGCCAGCACCCCGCGGGGGGGCCCTAACGGACACAATGAGCAGTTCTTC. As protein: CASTPRGGPNGHNEQFF.

Written as DNA, the CDR3 is TGCGCCAGCAGCCAAGATCCCCTAGCGGGAGGTTCCTACAATGAGCAGTTCTTC. It codes for CASSQDPLAGGSYNEQFF. This chain links TRBV4-1 with TRBJ2-1; 11 bases are a match to TRBD2. Germline V gene data show CDR1 as MGHRA and CDR2 as YSYEKL. The CDR3 has 18 amino acids. Losses at the gene ends were 0 bases for V and 1 base for J; bases not matched to a gene: 5.

The J gene is TRBJ2-7, the V gene TRBV28; maybe TRBD2 (5 bases). The V gene's germline CDR1 is MDHEN and CDR2 SYDVKM. V gave up 6 bases and J gave up 3 bases, with 18 bases separating them. This CDR3 is built from 15 residues. The CDR3 protein is CASSPDGVPLYEQYF. Written as DNA, the CDR3 is TGTGCCAGCAGCCCGGACGGGGTGCCCCTCTACGAGCAGTACTTC.

CDR3 region: CASSPKAGGDSAETQYF. The CDR3 DNA follows: TGTGCCAGCAGCCCCAAGGCCGGGGGAGATTCGGCAGAGACCCAGTACTTC. The gene calls are TRBV7-9 and TRBJ2-5; D is possibly TRBD2 (6 bases). The germline gives CDR1 SEHNR, CDR2 FQNEAQ (reference sequence). V lost 5 bases and J lost 4, with 23 bases in between. This CDR3 spans 17 amino acids.

This clone appeared a single time. The CDR3 DNA reads TGTGCCAGCAGCGTAGACTATTTGAGTGAGCAGTTCTTC. It translates to CASSVDYLSEQFF. This rearrangement joins TRBV9 to TRBJ2-1; no reliable D call. Trimming took 0 bases from V and 9 from J, leaving 10 bases between them. CDR1 and CDR2 (germline): SGDLS, YYNGEE. The CDR3 has 13 amino acids. The whole variable domain, remainder taken from reference TRBV9 and TRBJ2-1, is DSGVTQTPKHLITATGQRVTLRCSPRSGDLSVYWYQQSLDQGLQFLIQYYNGEERAKGNILERFSAQQFPDLHSELNLSSLELGDSALYFCASSVDYLSEQFFGPGTRLTVL.

V is TRBV4-1 and J is TRBJ2-1, with D perhaps matching TRBD1 (6 bases). V lost 1 base and J lost 8, with 18 bases in between. This CDR3 has 16 amino acids. From germline, CDR1 is MGHRA and CDR2 YSYEKL. CDR3: CASSQGPQGLRDEQFF. The CDR3 DNA sequence: TGCGCCAGCAGCCAAGGACCACAGGGCCTAAGGGATGAGCAGTTCTTC.

The chain combines TRBV7-2 with TRBJ2-1, with D possibly TRBD2 on 6 matching bases. This CDR3 is built from 14 residues. CDR1 is SGHTA, CDR2 FQGNSA, per germline. V dropped 3 bases and J dropped 10 bases, with 16 bases sitting between them. The CDR3 loop is CASSFGGELEEQFF. For the CDR3, the DNA is TGTGCCAGCAGCTTCGGCGGGGAGCTGGAGGAGCAGTTCTTC.